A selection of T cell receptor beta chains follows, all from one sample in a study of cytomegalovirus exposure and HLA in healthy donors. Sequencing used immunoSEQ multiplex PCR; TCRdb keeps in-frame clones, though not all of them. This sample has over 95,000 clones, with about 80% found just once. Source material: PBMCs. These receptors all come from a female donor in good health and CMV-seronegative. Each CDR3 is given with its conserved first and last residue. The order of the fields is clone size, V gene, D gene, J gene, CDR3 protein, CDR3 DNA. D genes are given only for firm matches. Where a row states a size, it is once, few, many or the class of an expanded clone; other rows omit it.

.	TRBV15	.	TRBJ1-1	CATGGLNTEAFF	TGTGCCACCGGAGGGCTGAACACTGAAGCTTTCTTT
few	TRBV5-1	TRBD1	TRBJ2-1	CASSSSGTGRANEQFF	TGCGCCAGCAGCTCAAGCGGGACAGGGAGGGCCAATGAGCAGTTCTTC
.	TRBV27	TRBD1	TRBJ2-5	CASSHRGESEETQYF	TGTGCCAGCAGTCACAGGGGGGAATCGGAAGAGACCCAGTACTTC
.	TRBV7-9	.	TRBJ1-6	CASSPKLRSGNSPLHF	TGTGCCAGCAGCCCAAAGCTCCGGTCGGGAAATTCACCCCTCCACTTT
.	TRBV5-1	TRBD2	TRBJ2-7	CASSNQGGRGYEQYF	TGCGCCAGCAGCAACCAGGGTGGGAGGGGCTACGAGCAGTACTTC
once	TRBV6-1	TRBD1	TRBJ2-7	CASGGDRGYEQYF	TGTGCCAGCGGGGGGGACAGGGGCTACGAGCAGTACTTC
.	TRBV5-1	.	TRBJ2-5	CASSLEGGRPQETQYF	TGCGCCAGCAGCTTGGAGGGGGGGCGCCCCCAAGAGACCCAGTACTTC
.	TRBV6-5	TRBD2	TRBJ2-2	CASSYSGEGGELFF	TGTGCCAGCAGTTACTCAGGGGAGGGCGGGGAGCTGTTTTTT
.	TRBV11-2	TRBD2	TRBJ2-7	CASSLTGLAGASTYEQYF	TGTGCCAGCAGCTTAACCGGGCTAGCGGGGGCCTCGACCTACGAGCAGTACTTC
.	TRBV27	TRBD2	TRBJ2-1	CASRGSGGSYNEQFF	TGTGCCAGCAGGGGGAGCGGGGGCTCCTACAATGAGCAGTTCTTC